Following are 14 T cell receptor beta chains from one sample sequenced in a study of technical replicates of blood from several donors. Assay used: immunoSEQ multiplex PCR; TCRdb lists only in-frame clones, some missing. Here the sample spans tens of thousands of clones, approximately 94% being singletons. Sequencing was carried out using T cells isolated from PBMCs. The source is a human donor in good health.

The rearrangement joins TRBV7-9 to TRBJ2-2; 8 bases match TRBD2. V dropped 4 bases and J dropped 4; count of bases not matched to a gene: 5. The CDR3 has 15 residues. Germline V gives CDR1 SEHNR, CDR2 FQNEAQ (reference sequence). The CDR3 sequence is CASSWGLVPTGELFF. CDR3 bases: TGTGCCAGCAGCTGGGGACTAGTTCCCACCGGGGAGCTGTTTTTT.

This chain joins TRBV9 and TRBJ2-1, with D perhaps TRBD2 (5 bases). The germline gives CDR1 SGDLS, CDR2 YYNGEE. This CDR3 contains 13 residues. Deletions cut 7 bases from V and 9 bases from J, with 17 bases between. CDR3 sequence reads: CASGLIRDGEQFF. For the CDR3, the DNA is TGTGCCAGCGGACTTATTAGAGATGGTGAGCAGTTCTTC. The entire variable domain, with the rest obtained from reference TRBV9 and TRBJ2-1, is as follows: DSGVTQTPKHLITATGQRVTLRCSPRSGDLSVYWYQQSLDQGLQFLIQYYNGEERAKGNILERFSAQQFPDLHSELNLSSLELGDSALYFCASGLIRDGEQFFGPGTRLTVL.

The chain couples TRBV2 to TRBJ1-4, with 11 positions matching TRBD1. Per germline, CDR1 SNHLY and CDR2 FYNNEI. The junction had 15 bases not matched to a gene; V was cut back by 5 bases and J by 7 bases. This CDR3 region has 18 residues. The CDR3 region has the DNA TGTGCCAGCAGTACCACCTTTGGACAGGGGGCGCGTGGTGAAAAACTGTTTTTT. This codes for CASSTTFGQGARGEKLFF.

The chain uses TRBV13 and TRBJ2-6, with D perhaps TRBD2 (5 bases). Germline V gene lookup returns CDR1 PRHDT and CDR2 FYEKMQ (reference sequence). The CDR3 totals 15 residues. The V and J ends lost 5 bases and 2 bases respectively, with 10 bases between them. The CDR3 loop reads CASSEWGAGANVLTF. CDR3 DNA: TGTGCCAGCAGCGAGTGGGGAGCTGGGGCCAACGTCCTGACTTTC.

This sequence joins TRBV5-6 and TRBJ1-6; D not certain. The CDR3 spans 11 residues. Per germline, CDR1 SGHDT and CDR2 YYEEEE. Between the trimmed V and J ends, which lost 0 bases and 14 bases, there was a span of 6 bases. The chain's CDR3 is CASSLGLTLHF. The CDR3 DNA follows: TGTGCCAGCAGCTTGGGACTCACCCTCCACTTT.

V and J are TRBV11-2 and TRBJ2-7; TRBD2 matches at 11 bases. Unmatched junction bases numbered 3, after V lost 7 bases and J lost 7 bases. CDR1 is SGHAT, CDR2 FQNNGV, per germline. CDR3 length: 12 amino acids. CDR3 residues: CASKLAGEEQYF. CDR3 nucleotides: TGTGCCAGCAAACTAGCGGGAGAGGAGCAGTACTTC.

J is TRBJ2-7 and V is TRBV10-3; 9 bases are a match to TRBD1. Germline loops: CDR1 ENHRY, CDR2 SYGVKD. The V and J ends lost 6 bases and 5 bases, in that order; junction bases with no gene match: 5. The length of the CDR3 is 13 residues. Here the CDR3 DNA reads TGTGCCATCAGCGAGGGACAGGGTGACGAGCAGTACTTC. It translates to CAISEGQGDEQYF.

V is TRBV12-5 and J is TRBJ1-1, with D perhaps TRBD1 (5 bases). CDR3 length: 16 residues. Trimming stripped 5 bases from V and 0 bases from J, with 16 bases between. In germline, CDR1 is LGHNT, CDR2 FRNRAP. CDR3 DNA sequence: TGTGCTAGTGGTCTCAAAAGGGGAAAAATGAACACTGAAGCTTTCTTT. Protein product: CASGLKRGKMNTEAFF.

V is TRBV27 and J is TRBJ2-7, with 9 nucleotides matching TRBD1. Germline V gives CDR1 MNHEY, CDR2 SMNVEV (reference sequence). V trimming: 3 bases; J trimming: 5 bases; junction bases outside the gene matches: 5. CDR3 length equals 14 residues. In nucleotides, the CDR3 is TGTGCCAGCAGTTTCGGGACAGGGACCAACGAGCAGTACTTC. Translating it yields CASSFGTGTNEQYF.

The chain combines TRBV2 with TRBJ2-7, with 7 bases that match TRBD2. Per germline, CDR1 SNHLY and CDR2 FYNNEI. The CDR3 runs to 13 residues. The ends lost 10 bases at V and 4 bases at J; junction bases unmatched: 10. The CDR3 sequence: CATWGGDSYEQYF. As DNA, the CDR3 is TGTGCCACCTGGGGAGGGGATAGTTACGAGCAGTACTTC.

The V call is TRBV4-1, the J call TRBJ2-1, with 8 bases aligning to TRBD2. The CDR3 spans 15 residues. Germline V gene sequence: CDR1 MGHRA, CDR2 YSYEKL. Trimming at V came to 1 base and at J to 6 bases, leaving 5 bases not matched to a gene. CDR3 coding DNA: TGCGCCAGCAGCCAAGTCACAGCGGGAGTCAATGAGCAGTTCTTC. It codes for CASSQVTAGVNEQFF.

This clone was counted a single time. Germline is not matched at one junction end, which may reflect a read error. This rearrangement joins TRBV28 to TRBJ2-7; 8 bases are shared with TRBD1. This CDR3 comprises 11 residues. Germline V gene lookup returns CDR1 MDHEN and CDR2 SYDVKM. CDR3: CASSADRGLMW. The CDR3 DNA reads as TGTGCCAGCAGTGCCGACAGGGGCCTTATGTGG.

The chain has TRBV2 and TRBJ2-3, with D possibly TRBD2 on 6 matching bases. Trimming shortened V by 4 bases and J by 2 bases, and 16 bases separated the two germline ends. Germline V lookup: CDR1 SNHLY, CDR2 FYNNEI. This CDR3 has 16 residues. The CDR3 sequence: CASSGSGGAITDTQYF. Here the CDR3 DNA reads TGTGCCAGCAGTGGTAGCGGAGGTGCCATCACAGATACGCAGTATTTT. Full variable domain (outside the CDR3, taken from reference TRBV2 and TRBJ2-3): EPEVTQTPSHQVTQMGQEVILRCVPISNHLYFYWYRQILGQKVEFLVSFYNNEISEKSEIFDDQFSVERPDGSNFTLKIRSTKLEDSAMYFCASSGSGGAITDTQYFGPGTRLTVL.

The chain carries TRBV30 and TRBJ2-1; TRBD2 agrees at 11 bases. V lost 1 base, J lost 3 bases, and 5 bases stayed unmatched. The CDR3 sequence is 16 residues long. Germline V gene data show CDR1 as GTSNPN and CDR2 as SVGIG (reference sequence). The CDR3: CAWSGLAGGLYNEQFF. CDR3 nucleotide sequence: TGTGCCTGGAGTGGCCTAGCGGGAGGACTCTACAATGAGCAGTTCTTC.